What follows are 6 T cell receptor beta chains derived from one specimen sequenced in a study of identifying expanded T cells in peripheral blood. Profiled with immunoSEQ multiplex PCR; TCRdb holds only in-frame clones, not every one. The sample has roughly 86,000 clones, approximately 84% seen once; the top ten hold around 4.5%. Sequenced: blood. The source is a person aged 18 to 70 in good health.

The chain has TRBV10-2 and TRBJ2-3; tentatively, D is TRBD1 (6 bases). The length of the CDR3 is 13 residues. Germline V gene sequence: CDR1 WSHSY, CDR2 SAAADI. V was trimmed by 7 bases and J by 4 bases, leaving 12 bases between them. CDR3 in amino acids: CASNTGRADTQYF. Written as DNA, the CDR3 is TGCGCCAGCAACACAGGGCGGGCAGATACGCAGTATTTT.

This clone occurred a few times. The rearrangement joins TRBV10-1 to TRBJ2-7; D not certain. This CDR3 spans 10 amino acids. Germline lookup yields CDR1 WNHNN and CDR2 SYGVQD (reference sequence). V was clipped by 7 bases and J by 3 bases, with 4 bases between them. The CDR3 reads CASTGYEQYF. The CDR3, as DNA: TGCGCCAGCACAGGCTACGAGCAGTACTTC.

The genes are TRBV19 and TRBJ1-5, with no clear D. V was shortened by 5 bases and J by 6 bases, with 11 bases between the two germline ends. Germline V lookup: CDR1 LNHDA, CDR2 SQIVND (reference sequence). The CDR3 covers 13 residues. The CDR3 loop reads CASSWEGGQPQHF. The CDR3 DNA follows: TGTGCCAGTAGTTGGGAGGGCGGTCAGCCCCAGCATTTT.

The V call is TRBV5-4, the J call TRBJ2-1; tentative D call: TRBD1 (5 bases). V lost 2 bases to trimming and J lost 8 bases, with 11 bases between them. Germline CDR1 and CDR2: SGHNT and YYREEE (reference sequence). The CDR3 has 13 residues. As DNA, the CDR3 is TGTGCCAGCAGCTTCGGAAGGGGCGATGAGCAGTTCTTC. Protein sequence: CASSFGRGDEQFF.

CDR3 DNA sequence: TGTGCCAGCAGCCTAAAAGGAGCCCAGCGCTCTCATTCACCCCTCCACTTT. Protein product: CASSLKGAQRSHSPLHF. The chain links TRBV5-6 to TRBJ1-6; D call uncertain. Germline V CDR1 and CDR2: SGHDT, YYEEEE. The CDR3 contains 17 residues. V was clipped by 4 bases and J by 8 bases, with 22 bases between them.

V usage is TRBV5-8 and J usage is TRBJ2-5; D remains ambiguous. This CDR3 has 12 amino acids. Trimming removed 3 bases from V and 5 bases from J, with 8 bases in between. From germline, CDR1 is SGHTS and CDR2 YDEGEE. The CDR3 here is CASSWTTETQYF. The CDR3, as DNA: TGTGCCAGCAGCTGGACGACGGAGACCCAGTACTTC.